These T cell receptor beta chains were read from a single sample in a study of T cells in Graves' hyperthyroidism and ophthalmopathy. In TCRdb, the multiplex PCR reads were re-called with MiXCR into one record per CDR3 protein. The data show around 350,000 distinct CDR3 sequences, 15% to 17% seen once. The specimen sequenced was blood. The source of these receptors is a woman younger than 35 with Graves' hyperthyroidism that later progressed to Graves' ophthalmopathy. Each CDR3 is given with its conserved first and last residue. Fields, in order: D gene, J gene, V gene, clone size, CDR3 protein, CDR3 DNA. The D gene is left open where the match is weak. Rows may omit the clone size; those that give it use once, few, many or a size class.

TRBD2	TRBJ2-3	TRBV28	many	CASILAGRTDTQYF	TGTGCCAGCATCCTAGCGGGAAGGACAGATACGCAGTATTTT
-	TRBJ2-7	TRBV20-1	once	CSASFSGSFPYEQYF	TGCAGTGCTAGTTTTTCCGGGAGTTTCCCCTACGAGCAGTACTTC
-	TRBJ1-2	TRBV6-1	many	CASSEDLGGSNGYTF	TGTGCCAGCAGTGAGGACCTAGGGGGGTCCAATGGCTACACCTTC
TRBD2	TRBJ2-1	TRBV28	few	CASSLAKPGLAGEQFF	TGTGCCAGCAGCTTGGCTAAACCCGGACTAGCGGGAGAGCAGTTCTTC
TRBD2	TRBJ2-1	TRBV5-1	-	CASSRAGVGYNEQFF	TGCGCCAGCAGCCGAGCGGGAGTGGGATACAATGAGCAGTTCTTC
-	TRBJ2-5	TRBV24-1	many	CATSDLGAGQETQYF	TGTGCCACCAGTGATTTGGGCGCTGGCCAAGAGACCCAGTACTTC
-	TRBJ2-5	TRBV6-5	once	CASGLQHQETQYF	TGTGCCAGCGGTTTACAGCACCAAGAGACCCAGTACTTC
TRBD2	TRBJ2-7	TRBV20-1	many	CSAFLPPGLASEAYEQYF	TGCAGTGCCTTCCTACCTCCGGGACTAGCGTCTGAGGCCTACGAGCAGTACTTC
TRBD2	TRBJ2-3	TRBV9	many	CASSTQAGETTDTQYF	TGTGCCAGCAGCACTCAAGCGGGAGAGACCACAGATACGCAGTATTTT
-	TRBJ2-1	TRBV28	many	CASNLAGFGEQFF	TGTGCCAGCAACCTAGCAGGGTTTGGTGAGCAGTTCTTC
-	TRBJ1-4	TRBV20-1	many	CSARDEVGGDEKLFF	TGCAGTGCCAGAGATGAGGTGGGGGGGGACGAAAAACTGTTTTTT
-	TRBJ2-7	TRBV7-2	many	CASSLEARAYEQYF	TGTGCCAGCAGCTTAGAAGCGAGAGCCTACGAGCAGTACTTC
TRBD2	TRBJ2-7	TRBV19	-	CASSTLTSGPSYEQYF	TGTGCCAGTAGTACCCTAACTAGCGGCCCGTCCTACGAGCAGTACTTC
TRBD2	TRBJ2-5	TRBV28	-	CASSLRELGRDHGVQYF	TGTGCCAGCAGTTTAAGGGAACTAGGGAGGGACCACGGGGTCCAGTACTTC
TRBD2	TRBJ2-7	TRBV5-4	many	CASSRAGASYEQYF	TGTGCCAGCAGCCGGGCGGGAGCCTCTTACGAGCAGTACTTC
-	TRBJ1-6	TRBV2	-	CASISGGAYNSPLHF	TGTGCCAGCATCTCCGGGGGGGCGTATAATTCACCCCTCCACTTT
-	TRBJ2-1	TRBV27	many	CASGTNTPSGLYNEQFF	TGTGCCAGCGGTACTAACACACCCTCCGGGTTATACAATGAGCAGTTCTTC
-	TRBJ1-2	TRBV30	few	CAWSVVGAGGYTF	TGTGCCTGGAGTGTGGTGGGGGCGGGAGGCTACACCTTC
-	TRBJ1-6	TRBV12-3/TRBV12-4	many	CASSPGDIFDSPLHF	TGTGCCAGCAGCCCGGGCGACATCTTTGATTCACCCCTCCACTTT
TRBD2	TRBJ2-7	TRBV20-1	few	CSARGLAGDLPPYEQYF	TGCAGTGCTAGAGGACTAGCGGGAGACCTACCCCCCTACGAGCAGTACTTC